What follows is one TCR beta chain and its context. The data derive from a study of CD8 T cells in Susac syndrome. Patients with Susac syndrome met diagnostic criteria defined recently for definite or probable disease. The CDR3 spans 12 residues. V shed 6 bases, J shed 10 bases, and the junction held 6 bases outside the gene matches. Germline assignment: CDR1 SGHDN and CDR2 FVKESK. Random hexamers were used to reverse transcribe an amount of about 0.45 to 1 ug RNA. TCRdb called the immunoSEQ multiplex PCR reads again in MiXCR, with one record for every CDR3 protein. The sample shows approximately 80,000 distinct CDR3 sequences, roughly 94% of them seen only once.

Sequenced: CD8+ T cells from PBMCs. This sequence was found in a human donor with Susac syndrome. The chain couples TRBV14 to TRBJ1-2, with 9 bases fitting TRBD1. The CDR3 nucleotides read TGTGCCAGCAGACCAAGACAGGGGGTCTACACCTTC. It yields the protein CASRPRQGVYTF. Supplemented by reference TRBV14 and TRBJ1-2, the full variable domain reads EAGVTQFPSHSVIEKGQTVTLRCDPISGHDNLYWYRRVMGKEIKFLLHFVKESKQDESGMPNNRFLAERTGGTYSTLKVQPAELEDSGVYFCASRPRQGVYTFGSGTRLTVV.